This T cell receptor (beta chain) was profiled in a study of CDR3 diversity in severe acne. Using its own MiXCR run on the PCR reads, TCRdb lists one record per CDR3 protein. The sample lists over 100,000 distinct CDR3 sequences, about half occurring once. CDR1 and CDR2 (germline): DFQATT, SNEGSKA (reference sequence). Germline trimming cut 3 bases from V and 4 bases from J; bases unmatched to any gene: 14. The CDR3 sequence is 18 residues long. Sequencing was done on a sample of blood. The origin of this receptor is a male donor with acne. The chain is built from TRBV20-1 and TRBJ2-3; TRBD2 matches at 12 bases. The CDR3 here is CSASRLAGVRPRADTQYF. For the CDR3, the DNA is TGCAGTGCTAGTCGACTAGCGGGAGTTCGCCCCCGTGCAGATACGCAGTATTTT.